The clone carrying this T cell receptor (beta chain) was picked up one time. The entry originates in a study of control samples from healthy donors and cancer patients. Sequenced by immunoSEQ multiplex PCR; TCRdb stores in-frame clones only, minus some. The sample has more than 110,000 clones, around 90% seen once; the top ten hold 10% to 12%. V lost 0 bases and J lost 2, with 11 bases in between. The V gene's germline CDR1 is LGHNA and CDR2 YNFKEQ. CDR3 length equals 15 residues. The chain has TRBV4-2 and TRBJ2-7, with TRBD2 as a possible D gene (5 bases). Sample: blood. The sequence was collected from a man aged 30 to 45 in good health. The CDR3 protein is CASSQDLAGTYEQYF. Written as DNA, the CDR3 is TGTGCCAGCAGCCAAGATCTGGCCGGGACCTACGAGCAGTACTTC.